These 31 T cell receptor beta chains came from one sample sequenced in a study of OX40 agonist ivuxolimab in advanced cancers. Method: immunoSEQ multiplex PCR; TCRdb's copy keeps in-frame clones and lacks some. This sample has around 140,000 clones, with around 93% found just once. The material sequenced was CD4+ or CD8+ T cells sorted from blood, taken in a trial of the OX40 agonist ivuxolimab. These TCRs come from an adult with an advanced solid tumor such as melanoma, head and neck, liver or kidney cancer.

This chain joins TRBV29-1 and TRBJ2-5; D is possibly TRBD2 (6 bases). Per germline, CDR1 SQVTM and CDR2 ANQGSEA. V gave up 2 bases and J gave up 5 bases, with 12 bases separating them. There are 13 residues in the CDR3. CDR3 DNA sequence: TGCAGCGTTGAAACTGGCGGGATCGAGACCCAGTACTTC. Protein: CSVETGGIETQYF.

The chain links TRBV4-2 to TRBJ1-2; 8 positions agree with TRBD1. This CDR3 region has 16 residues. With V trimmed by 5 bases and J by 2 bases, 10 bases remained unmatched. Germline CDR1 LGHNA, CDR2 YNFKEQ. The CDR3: CASSLIGQGPNYGYTF. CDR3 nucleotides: TGTGCCAGCAGCTTAATCGGACAGGGCCCAAACTATGGCTACACCTTC.

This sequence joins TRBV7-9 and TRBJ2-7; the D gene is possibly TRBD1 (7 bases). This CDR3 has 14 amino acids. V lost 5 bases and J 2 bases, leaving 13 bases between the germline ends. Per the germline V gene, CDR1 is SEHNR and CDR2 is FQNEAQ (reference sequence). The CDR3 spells CASSGGTVPYEQYF. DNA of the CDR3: TGTGCCAGCAGCGGGGGGACAGTACCCTACGAGCAGTACTTC.

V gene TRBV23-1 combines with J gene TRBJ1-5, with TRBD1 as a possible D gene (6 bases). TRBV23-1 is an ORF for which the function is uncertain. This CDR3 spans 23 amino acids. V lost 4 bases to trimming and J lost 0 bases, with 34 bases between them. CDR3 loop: CASSPRIAPTGLLSVYSNQPQHF. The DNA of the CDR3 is TGCGCCAGCAGTCCCCGCATCGCCCCTACAGGGCTCCTATCGGTCTATAGCAATCAGCCCCAGCATTTT.

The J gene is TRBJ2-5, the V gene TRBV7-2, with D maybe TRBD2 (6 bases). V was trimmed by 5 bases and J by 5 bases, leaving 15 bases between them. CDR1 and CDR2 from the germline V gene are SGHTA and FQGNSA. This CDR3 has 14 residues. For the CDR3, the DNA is TGTGCCAGCAGCGCAGGAGGGCAGAAGGAGACCCAGTACTTC. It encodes CASSAGGQKETQYF.

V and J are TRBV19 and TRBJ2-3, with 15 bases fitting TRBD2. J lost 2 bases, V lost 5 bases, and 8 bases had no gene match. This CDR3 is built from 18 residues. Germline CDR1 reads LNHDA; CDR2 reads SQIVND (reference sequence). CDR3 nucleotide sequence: TGTGCCAGTAGTGAAGGGACTAGCGGGGGGCCCAACACAGATACGCAGTATTTT. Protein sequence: CASSEGTSGGPNTDTQYF.

The CDR3 here is CAGKKETDTQYF. The DNA for the CDR3 is TGTGCCGGCAAAAAAGAAACAGATACGCAGTATTTT. The chain carries TRBV6-1 and TRBJ2-3; D is undetermined. CDR1 MNHNS and CDR2 SASEGT come from the germline V gene. This CDR3 contains 12 residues. The V end lost 11 bases, the J end lost 3 bases, and 12 bases lay between the germline ends.

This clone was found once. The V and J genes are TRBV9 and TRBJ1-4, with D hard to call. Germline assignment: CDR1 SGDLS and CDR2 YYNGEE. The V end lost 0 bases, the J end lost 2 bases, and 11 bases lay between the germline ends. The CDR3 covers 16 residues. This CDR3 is CASSVATAGTNEKLFF. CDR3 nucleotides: TGTGCCAGCAGCGTAGCTACGGCGGGGACTAATGAAAAACTGTTTTTT.

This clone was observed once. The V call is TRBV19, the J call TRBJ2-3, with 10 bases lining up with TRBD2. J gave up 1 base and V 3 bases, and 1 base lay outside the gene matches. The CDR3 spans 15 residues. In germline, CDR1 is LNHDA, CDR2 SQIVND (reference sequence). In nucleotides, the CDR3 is TGTGCCAGTAGTATTGGGACTAGCGGCACAGATACGCAGTATTTT. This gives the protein CASSIGTSGTDTQYF.

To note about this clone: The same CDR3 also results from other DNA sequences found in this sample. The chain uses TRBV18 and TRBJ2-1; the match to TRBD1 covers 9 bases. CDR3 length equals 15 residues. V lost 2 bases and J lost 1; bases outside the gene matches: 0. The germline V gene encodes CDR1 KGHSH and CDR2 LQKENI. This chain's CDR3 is CASSPGTGSYNEQFF. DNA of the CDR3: TGTGCCAGCTCACCAGGGACAGGGTCCTACAATGAGCAGTTCTTC.

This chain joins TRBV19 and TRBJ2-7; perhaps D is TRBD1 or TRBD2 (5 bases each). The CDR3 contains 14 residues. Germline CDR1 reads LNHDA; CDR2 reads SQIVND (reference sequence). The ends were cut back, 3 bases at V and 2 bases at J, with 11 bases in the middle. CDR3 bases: TGTGCCAGTAGTATCCTGAGGGGTCCCTACGAGCAGTACTTC. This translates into CASSILRGPYEQYF.

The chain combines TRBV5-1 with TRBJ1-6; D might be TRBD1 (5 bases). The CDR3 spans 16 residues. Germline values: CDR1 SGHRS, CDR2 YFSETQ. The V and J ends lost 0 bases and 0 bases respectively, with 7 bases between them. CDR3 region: CASSLEDNSYNSPLHF. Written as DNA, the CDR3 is TGCGCCAGCAGCTTGGAGGACAACTCCTATAATTCACCCCTCCACTTT. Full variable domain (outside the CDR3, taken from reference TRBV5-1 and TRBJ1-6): KAGVTQTPRYLIKTRGQQVTLSCSPISGHRSVSWYQQTPGQGLQFLFEYFSETQRNKGNFPGRFSGRQFSNSRSEMNVSTLELGDSALYLCASSLEDNSYNSPLHFGNGTRLTVT.

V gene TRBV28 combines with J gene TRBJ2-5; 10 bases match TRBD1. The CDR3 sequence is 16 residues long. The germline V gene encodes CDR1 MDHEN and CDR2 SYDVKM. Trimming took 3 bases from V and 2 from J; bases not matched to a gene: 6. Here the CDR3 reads CASSFRRTGGQETQYF. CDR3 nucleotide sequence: TGTGCCAGCAGTTTTCGGAGGACAGGGGGGCAAGAGACCCAGTACTTC.

CDR3 DNA sequence: TGCGCCAGCAGCTTTGGACAGGGGATCGCCATTCAGTACTTC. It specifies CASSFGQGIAIQYF. This sequence joins TRBV5-1 and TRBJ2-4; TRBD1 matches 9 bases. This CDR3 has 14 residues. CDR1 SGHRS and CDR2 YFSETQ come from the germline V gene. With V trimmed by 2 bases and J by 9 bases, 6 bases remained unmatched.

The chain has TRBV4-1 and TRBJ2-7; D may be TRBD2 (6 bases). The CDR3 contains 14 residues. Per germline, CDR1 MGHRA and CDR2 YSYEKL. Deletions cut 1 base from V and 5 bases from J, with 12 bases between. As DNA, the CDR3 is TGCGCCAGCAGCCAAGTACCGGGCGGGGACGAGCAGTACTTC. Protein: CASSQVPGGDEQYF.

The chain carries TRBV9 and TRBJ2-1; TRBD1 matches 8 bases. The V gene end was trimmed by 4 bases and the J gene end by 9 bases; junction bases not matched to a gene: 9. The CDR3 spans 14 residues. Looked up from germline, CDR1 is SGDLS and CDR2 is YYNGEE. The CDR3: CASSPDRESGEQFF. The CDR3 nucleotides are TGTGCCAGCAGCCCGGACAGGGAGTCGGGTGAGCAGTTCTTC.

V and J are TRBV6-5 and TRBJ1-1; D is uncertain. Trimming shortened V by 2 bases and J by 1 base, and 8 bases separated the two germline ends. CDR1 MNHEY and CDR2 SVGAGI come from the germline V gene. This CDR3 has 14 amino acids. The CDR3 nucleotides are TGTGCCAGCAGTTACAGCTTCGAGAACACTGAAGCTTTCTTT. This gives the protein CASSYSFENTEAFF.

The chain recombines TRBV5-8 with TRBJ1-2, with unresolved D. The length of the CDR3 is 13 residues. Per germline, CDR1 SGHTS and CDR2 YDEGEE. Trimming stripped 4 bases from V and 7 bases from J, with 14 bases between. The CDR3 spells CASSLTGTTGYTF. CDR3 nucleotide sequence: TGTGCCAGCAGCCTAACGGGCACCACTGGCTACACCTTC.

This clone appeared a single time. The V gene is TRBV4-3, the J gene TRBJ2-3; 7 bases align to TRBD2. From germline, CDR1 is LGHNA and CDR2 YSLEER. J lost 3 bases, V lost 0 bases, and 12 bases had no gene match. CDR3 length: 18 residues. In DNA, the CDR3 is TGCGCCAGCAGCCAAGATCTCGTGGGGGAGGGTTGGACAGATACGCAGTATTTT. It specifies CASSQDLVGEGWTDTQYF.

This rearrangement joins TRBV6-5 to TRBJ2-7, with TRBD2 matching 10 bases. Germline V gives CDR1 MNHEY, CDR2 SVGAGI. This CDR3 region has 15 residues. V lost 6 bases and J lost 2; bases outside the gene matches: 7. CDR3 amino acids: CASRPPLAGAYEQYF. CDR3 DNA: TGTGCCAGCAGGCCCCCTCTAGCGGGAGCCTACGAGCAGTACTTC.

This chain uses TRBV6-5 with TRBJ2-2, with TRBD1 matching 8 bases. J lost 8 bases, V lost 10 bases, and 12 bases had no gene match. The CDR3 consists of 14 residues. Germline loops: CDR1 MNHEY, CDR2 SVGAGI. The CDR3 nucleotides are TGTGCCACCCGACAGGGGTTCGGCGCGGGGGAGCTGTTTTTT. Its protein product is CATRQGFGAGELFF.

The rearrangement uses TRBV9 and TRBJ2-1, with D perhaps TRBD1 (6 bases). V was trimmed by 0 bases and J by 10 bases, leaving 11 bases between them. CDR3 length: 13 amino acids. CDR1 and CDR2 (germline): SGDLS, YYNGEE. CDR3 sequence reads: CASSVVGGEEQFF. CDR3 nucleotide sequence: TGTGCCAGCAGCGTAGTAGGGGGAGAGGAGCAGTTCTTC.

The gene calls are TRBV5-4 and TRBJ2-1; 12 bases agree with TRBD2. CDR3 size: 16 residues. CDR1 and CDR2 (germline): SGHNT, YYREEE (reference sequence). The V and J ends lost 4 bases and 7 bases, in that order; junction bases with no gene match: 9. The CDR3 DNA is TGTGCCAGCAGCCTAAGACTAGCGGGGGCGGGGAATGAGCAGTTCTTC. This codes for CASSLRLAGAGNEQFF.

The CDR3 protein is CASSWKDTQYF. The CDR3 DNA sequence: TGTGCCAGCAGCTGGAAAGATACGCAGTATTTT. The chain has TRBV7-2 and TRBJ2-3; no firm D call. The germline CDR1 and CDR2 sequences are SGHTA and FQGNSA. CDR3 size: 11 residues. Trimming cost V 4 bases and J 5 bases, with 4 bases left between them.

DNA of the CDR3: TGTGCCAGCTCTCCCCGGATAACAGATACGCAGTATTTT. This codes for CASSPRITDTQYF. The gene calls are TRBV14 and TRBJ2-3, with no clear D. Germline lookup yields CDR1 SGHDN and CDR2 FVKESK. There are 13 residues in the CDR3. Trimming took off 8 bases at V and 3 bases at J, with 12 bases between the two ends.

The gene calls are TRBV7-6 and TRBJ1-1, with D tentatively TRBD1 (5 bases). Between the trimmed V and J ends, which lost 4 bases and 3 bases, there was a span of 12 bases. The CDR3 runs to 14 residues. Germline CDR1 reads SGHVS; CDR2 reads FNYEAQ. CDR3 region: CASSSPGAYTEAFF. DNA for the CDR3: TGTGCCAGCAGCTCCCCCGGGGCGTACACTGAAGCTTTCTTT.

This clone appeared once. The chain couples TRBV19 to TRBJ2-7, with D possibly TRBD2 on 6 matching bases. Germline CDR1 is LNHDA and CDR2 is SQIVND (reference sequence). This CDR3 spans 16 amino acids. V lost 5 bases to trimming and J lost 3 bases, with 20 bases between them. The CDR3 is CASSFQAGSPFYEQYF. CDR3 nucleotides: TGTGCCAGTAGTTTCCAAGCCGGGAGCCCTTTCTACGAGCAGTACTTC.

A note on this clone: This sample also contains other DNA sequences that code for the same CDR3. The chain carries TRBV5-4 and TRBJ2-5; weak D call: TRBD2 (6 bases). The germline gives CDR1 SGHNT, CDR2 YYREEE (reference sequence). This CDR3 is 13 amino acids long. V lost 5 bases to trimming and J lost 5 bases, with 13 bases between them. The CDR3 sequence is CASSFWGVETQYF. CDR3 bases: TGTGCCAGCAGTTTCTGGGGGGTGGAGACCCAGTACTTC.

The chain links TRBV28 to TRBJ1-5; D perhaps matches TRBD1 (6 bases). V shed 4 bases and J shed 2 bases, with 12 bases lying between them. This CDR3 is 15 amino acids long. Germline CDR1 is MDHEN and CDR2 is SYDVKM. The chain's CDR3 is CASSYQGKGNQPQHF. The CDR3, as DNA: TGTGCCAGCAGTTATCAGGGGAAGGGCAATCAGCCCCAGCATTTT.

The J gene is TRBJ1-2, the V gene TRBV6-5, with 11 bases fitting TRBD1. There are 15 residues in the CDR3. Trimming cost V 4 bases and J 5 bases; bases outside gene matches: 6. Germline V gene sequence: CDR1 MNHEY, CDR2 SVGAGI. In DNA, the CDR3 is TGTGCCAGCAGTTCCCGGGACAGGGGGGATTATGGCTACACCTTC. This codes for CASSSRDRGDYGYTF.

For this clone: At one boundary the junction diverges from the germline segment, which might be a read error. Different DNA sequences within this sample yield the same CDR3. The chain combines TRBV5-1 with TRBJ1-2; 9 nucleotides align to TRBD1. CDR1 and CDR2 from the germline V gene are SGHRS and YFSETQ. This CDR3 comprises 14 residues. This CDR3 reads CASSFYRDRDGYTF. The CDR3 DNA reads TGCGCCAGCAGCTTCTACCGGGACAGGGATGGTTACACCTTC.